This T cell receptor (beta chain) appears in the sequencing data of a study of tumor and adjacent non-tumor tissue in lung cancer. CDR3 length equals 18 residues. Germline CDR1 is SGHNT and CDR2 is YENEEA. Three rounds of nested PCR, following a modified ARM-PCR protocol, produced the TCRbeta library. TCRdb recomputed calls from the multiplex PCR reads with MiXCR, one row per CDR3 protein. The data hold more than 85,000 distinct CDR3 sequences, with roughly 75% observed a single time. With respect to this clonotype: One end of the junction varies from germline; a read error may be responsible.

No cell sorting was done before RNA was extracted from the tissue. This TCR derives from a woman aged 60-75 years with non-small cell lung cancer. The sample taken for sequencing was lung tumor tissue. The V gene is TRBV11-3, the J gene TRBJ1-1; D might be TRBD1 (5 bases). As DNA, the CDR3 is TGTGCCAGCAGCTTAATTGGGCCTCCGGGACGGATCAACACTGAAGTTTTCTTT. It encodes CASSLIGPPGRINTEVFF.